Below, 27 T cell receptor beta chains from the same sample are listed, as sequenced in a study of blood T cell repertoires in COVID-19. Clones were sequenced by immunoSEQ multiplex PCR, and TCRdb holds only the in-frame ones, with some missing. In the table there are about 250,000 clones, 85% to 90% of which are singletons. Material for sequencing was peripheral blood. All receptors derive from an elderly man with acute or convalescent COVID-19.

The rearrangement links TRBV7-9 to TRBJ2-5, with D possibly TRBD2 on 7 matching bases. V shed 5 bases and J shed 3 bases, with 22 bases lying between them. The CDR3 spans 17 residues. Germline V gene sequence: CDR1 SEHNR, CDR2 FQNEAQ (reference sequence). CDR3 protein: CASSPRVRGGVKETQYF. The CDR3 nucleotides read TGTGCCAGCAGCCCCCGCGTAAGGGGGGGGGTTAAAGAGACCCAGTACTTC. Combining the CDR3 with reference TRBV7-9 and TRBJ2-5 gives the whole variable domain DTGVSQNPRHKITKRGQNVTFRCDPISEHNRLYWYRQTLGQGPEFLTYFQNEAQLEKSRLLSDRFSAERPKGSFSTLEIQRTEQGDSAMYLCASSPRVRGGVKETQYFGPGTRLLVL.

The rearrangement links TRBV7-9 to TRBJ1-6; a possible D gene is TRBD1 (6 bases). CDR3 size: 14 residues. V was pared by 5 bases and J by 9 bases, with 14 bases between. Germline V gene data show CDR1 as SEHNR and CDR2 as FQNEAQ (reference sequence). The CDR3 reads CASSLSGGSSPLHF. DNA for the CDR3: TGTGCCAGCAGCCTGTCGGGGGGCAGTTCACCCCTCCACTTT.

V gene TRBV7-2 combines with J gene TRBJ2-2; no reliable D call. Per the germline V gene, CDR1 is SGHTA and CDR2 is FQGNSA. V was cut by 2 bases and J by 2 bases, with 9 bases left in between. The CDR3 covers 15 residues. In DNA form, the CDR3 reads TGTGCCAGCAGCTTAAATCCCACAAACACCGGGGAGCTGTTTTTT. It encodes CASSLNPTNTGELFF.

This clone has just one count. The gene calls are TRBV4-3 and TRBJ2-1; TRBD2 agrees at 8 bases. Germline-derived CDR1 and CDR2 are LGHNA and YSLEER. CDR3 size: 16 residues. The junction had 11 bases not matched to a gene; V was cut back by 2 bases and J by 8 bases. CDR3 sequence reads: CASSQRASGLTDEQFF. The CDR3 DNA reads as TGCGCCAGCAGCCAAAGAGCTAGCGGGCTCACCGATGAGCAGTTCTTC.

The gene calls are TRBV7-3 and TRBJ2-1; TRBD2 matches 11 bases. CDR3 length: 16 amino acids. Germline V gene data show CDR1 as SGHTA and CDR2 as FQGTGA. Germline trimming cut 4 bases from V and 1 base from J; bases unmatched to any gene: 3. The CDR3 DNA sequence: TGTGCCAGCAGCTCGACTAGCGGGACTTCCTACAATGAGCAGTTCTTC. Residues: CASSSTSGTSYNEQFF.

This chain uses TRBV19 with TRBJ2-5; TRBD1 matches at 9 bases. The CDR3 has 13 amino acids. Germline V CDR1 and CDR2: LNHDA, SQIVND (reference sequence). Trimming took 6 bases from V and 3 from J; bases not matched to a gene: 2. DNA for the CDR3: TGTGCCAGTAGAGACAGGGGGAAAGAGACCCAGTACTTC. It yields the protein CASRDRGKETQYF.

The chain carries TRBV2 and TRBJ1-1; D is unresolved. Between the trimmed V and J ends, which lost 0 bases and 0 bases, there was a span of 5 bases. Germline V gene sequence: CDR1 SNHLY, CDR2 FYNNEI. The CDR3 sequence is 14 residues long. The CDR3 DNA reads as TGTGCCAGCAGTGAAGCCCGTATGAACACTGAAGCTTTCTTT. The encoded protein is CASSEARMNTEAFF.

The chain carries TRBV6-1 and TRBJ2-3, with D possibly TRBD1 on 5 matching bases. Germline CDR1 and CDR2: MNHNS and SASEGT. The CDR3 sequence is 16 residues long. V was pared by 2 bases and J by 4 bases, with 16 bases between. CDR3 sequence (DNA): TGTGCCAGCAGTGAACAGGGTGGTATTATCCCAGATACGCAGTATTTT. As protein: CASSEQGGIIPDTQYF.

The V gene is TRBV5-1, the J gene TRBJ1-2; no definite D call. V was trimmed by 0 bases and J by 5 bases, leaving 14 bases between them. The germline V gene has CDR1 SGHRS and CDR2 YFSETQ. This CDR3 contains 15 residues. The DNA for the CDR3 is TGCGCCAGCAGCTTGGATCAGGTAGAAGTGTATGGCTACACCTTC. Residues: CASSLDQVEVYGYTF.

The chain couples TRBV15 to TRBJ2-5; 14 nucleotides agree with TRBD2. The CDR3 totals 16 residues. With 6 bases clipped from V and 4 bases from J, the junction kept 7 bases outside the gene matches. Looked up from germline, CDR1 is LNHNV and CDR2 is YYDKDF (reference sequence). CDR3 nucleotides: TGTGCCACCAGATCTTCCGGGACTAGCGGGAGAGAGACCCAGTACTTC. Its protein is CATRSSGTSGRETQYF.

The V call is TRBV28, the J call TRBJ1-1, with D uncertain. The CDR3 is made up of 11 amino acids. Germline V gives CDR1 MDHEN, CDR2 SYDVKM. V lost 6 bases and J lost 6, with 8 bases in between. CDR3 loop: CASSLNAEAFF. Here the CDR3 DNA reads TGTGCCAGCAGCCTAAACGCTGAAGCTTTCTTT.

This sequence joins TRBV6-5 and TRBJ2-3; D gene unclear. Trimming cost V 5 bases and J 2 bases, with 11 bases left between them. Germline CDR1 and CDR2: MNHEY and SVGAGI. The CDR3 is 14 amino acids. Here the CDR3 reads CASSRVEDTDTQYF. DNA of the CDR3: TGTGCCAGCAGTCGGGTGGAAGACACAGATACGCAGTATTTT.

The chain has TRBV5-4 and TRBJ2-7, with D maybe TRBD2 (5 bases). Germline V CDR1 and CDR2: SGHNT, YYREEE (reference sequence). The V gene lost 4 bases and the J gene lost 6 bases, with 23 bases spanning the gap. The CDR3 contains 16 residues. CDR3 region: CASSLSRGAEVSEQYF. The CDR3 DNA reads TGTGCCAGCAGCCTCTCTCGGGGAGCGGAAGTAAGCGAGCAGTACTTC.

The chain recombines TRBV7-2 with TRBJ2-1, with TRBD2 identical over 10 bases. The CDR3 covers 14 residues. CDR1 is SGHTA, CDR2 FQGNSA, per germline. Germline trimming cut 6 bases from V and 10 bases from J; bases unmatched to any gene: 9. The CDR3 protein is CASSPGGSGREQFF. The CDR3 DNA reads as TGTGCCAGCAGTCCCGGTGGTAGCGGGAGGGAGCAGTTCTTC.

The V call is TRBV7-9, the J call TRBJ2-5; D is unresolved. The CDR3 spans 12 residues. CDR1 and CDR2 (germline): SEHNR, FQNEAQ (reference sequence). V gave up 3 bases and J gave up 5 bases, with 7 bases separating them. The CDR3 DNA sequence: TGTGCCAGCAGCTTTGTAGAGGAGACCCAGTACTTC. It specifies CASSFVEETQYF.

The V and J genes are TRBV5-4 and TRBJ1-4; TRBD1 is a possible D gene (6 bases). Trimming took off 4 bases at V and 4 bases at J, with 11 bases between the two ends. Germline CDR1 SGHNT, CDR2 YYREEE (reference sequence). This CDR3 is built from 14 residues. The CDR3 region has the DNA TGTGCCAGCAGCCCGGACAGTTATAATGAAAAACTGTTTTTT. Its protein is CASSPDSYNEKLFF.

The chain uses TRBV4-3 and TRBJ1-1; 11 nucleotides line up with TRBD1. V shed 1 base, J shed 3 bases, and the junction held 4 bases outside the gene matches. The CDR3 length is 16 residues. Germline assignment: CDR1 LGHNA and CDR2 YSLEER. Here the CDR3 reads CASSQGTGGRDTEAFF. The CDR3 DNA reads TGCGCCAGCAGCCAAGGGACAGGGGGCAGGGACACTGAAGCTTTCTTT.

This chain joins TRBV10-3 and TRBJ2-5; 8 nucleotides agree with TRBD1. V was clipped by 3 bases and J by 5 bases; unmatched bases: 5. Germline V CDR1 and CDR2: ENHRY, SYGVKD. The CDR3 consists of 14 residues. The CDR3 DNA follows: TGTGCCATCAGTGACTACAGGGGGGATGAGACCCAGTACTTC. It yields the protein CAISDYRGDETQYF.

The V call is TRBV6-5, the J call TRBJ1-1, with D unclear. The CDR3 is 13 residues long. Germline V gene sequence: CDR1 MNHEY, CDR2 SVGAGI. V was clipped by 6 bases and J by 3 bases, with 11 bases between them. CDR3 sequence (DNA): TGTGCCAGCAGACGGGGAAAGGACACTGAAGCTTTCTTT. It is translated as CASRRGKDTEAFF.

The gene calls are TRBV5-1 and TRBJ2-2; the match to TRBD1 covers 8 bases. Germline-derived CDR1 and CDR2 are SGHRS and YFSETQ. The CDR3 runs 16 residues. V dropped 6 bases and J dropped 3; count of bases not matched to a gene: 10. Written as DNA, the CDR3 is TGCGCCAGCAAAGAACAGGGACAGGACGACACCGGGGAGCTGTTTTTT. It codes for CASKEQGQDDTGELFF.

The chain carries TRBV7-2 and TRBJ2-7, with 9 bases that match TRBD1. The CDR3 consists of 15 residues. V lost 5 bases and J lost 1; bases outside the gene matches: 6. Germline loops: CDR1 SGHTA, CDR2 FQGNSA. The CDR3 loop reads CASSLTGGASYEQYF. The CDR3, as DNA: TGTGCCAGCAGCCTTACAGGGGGCGCGTCCTACGAGCAGTACTTC.

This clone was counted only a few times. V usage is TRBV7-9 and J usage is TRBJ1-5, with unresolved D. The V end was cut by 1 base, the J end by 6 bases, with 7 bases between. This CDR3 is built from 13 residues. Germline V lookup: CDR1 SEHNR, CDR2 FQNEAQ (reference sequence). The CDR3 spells CASSLGGPQPQHF. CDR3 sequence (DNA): TGTGCCAGCAGCTTAGGAGGGCCTCAGCCCCAGCATTTT.

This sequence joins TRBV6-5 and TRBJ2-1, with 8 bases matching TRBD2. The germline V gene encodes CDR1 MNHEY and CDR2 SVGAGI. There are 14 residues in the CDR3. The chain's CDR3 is CALRGGDVTDEQFF. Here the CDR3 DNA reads TGTGCGCTCCGGGGGGGTGACGTTACAGATGAGCAGTTCTTC.

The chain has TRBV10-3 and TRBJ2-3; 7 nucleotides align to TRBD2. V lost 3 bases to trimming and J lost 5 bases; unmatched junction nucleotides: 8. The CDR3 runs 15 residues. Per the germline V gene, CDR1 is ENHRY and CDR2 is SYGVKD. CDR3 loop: CAISEAGRKGDTQYF. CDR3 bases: TGTGCCATCAGTGAAGCGGGGCGAAAGGGAGATACGCAGTATTTT.

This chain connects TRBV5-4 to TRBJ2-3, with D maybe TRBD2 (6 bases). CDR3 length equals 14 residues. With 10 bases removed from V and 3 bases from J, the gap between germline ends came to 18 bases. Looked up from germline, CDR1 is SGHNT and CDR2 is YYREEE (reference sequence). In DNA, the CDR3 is TGTGCCTTCGACCCGGGACTGGGGACAGATACGCAGTATTTT. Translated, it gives CAFDPGLGTDTQYF.

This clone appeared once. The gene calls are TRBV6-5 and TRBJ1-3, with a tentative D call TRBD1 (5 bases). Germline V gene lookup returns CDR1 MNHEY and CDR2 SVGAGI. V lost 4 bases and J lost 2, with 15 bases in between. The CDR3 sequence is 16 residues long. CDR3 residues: CASSLFPGSPGNTIYF. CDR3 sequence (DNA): TGTGCCAGCAGTTTATTCCCAGGGTCTCCTGGAAACACCATATATTTT.

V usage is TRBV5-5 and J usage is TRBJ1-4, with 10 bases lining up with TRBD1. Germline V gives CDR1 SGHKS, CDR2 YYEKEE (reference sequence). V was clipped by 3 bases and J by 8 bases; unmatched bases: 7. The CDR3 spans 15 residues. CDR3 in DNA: TGTGCCAGCAGCTCGGGACAGGGGACTTGGGAAAAACTGTTTTTT. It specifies CASSSGQGTWEKLFF.